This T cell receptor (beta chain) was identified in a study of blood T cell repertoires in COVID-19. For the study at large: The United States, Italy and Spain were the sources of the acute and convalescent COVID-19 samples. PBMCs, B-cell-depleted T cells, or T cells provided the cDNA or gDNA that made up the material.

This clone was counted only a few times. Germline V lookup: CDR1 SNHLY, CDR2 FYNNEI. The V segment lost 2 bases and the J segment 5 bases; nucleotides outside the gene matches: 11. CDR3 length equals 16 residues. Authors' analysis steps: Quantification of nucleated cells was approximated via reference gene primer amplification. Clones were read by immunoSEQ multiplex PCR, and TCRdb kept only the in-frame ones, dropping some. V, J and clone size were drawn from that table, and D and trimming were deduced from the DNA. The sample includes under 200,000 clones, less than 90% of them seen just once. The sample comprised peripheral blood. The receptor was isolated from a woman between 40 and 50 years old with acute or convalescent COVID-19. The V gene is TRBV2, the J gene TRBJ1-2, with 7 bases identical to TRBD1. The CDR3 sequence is CASSERPTGYTYGYTF. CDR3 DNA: TGTGCCAGCAGTGAAAGGCCGACAGGGTATACGTATGGCTACACCTTC.